This paragraph covers one TCR beta chain sequence. The data were taken from a study of T cell changes during pregnancy in multiple sclerosis. Sequenced by immunoSEQ multiplex PCR; TCRdb stores in-frame clones only, minus some. The sample lists about 59,000 clones, about 95% occurring once. V lost 4 bases, J lost 7 bases, and 5 bases stayed unmatched. This CDR3 has 14 amino acids. Germline V gene lookup returns CDR1 MDHEN and CDR2 SYDVKM. The clonotype was recovered from a female donor with multiple sclerosis, enrolled in a pregnancy study. The rearrangement uses TRBV28 and TRBJ2-1, with 9 bases fitting TRBD2. The material sequenced was CD8+ T cells from peripheral blood mononuclear cells, taken after pregnancy. CDR3 loop: CASSSIAGENEQFF. DNA of the CDR3: TGTGCCAGCAGTTCAATAGCGGGAGAGAATGAGCAGTTCTTC.